This entry lists 20 T cell receptor beta chains sequenced from one sample in a study of cytomegalovirus exposure and HLA in healthy donors. Both 60 Vbeta primers and 13 Jbeta primers went into the PCR. Sequenced by immunoSEQ multiplex PCR; TCRdb stores in-frame clones only, minus some. The sample holds 150,000 to 200,000 clones, around 78% seen once. Sequencing used PBMCs. The receptors here all came from a woman aged 30 to 39 in good health and CMV-seropositive.

The rearrangement links TRBV29-1 to TRBJ1-1; TRBD1 might be the D (6 bases). V lost 3 bases, J lost 0 bases, and 8 bases lay in between. The CDR3 extends over 13 amino acids. Germline CDR1 and CDR2: SQVTM and ANQGSEA. As DNA, the CDR3 is TGCAGCGTTGATTGGGGGCTGAACACTGAAGCTTTCTTT. Amino acid sequence: CSVDWGLNTEAFF.

V and J are TRBV7-2 and TRBJ2-7; the D is unclear. Germline CDR1 reads SGHTA; CDR2 reads FQGNSA. V was clipped by 2 bases and J by 7 bases, with 6 bases between them. This CDR3 is built from 11 residues. In nucleotides, the CDR3 is TGTGCCAGCAGCTTATTGGCTGAGCAGTACTTC. It encodes CASSLLAEQYF.

The genes are TRBV28 and TRBJ2-1; 7 nucleotides match TRBD1. V lost 3 bases to trimming and J lost 6 bases; unmatched junction nucleotides: 8. Germline V gives CDR1 MDHEN, CDR2 SYDVKM. The CDR3 runs 15 residues. CDR3 sequence reads: CASSLGQLRLNEQFF. The CDR3 bases are TGTGCCAGCAGTTTGGGACAGCTTCGGCTCAATGAGCAGTTCTTC.

V gene TRBV15 combines with J gene TRBJ2-7; the match to TRBD1 covers 9 bases. With V trimmed by 1 base and J by 7 bases, 5 bases remained unmatched. Germline CDR1 reads LNHNV; CDR2 reads YYDKDF (reference sequence). The CDR3 runs 14 residues. The CDR3 sequence: CATSRGTGVGEQYF. The CDR3 region has the DNA TGTGCCACCAGCAGAGGGACAGGGGTAGGGGAGCAGTACTTC.

This rearrangement joins TRBV6-5 to TRBJ1-2; tentatively, D is TRBD1 (5 bases). CDR1 is MNHEY, CDR2 SVGAGI, per germline. V lost 0 bases and J lost 2, with 7 bases in between. The CDR3 is 14 amino acids. CDR3 residues: CASSYSGGNYGYTF. CDR3 DNA sequence: TGTGCCAGCAGTTACTCGGGGGGAAACTATGGCTACACCTTC.

This sequence joins TRBV5-1 and TRBJ2-2; weak D call: TRBD1 (6 bases). Trimming stripped 0 bases from V and 4 bases from J, with 13 bases between. This CDR3 has 16 residues. CDR1 is SGHRS, CDR2 YFSETQ, per germline. CDR3 nucleotide sequence: TGCGCCAGCAGCTTGGCGGGCCAGGGGACCACCGGGGAGCTGTTTTTT. The encoded protein is CASSLAGQGTTGELFF.

The chain recombines TRBV6-1 with TRBJ2-1; 9 bases map to TRBD2. Germline loops: CDR1 MNHNS, CDR2 SASEGT. V was pared by 10 bases and J by 9 bases, with 16 bases of the junction left unmatched. The CDR3 is made up of 15 amino acids. This chain's CDR3 is CATPTSGLALGEQFF. The CDR3 DNA reads TGTGCCACTCCCACTTCGGGACTAGCTCTGGGTGAGCAGTTCTTC.

The genes are TRBV28 and TRBJ1-2; D is undetermined. The germline V gene has CDR1 MDHEN and CDR2 SYDVKM. V was trimmed by 8 bases and J by 2 bases, leaving 12 bases between them. The CDR3 loop spans 13 amino acids. The DNA of the CDR3 is TGTGCCAGCGGTGCAGGCAAAAACTATGGCTACACCTTC. Amino acids: CASGAGKNYGYTF.

The chain is built from TRBV11-3 and TRBJ1-1, with D unclear. The CDR3 sequence is 13 residues long. The V end was cut by 5 bases, the J end by 8 bases, with 15 bases between. The germline gives CDR1 SGHNT, CDR2 YENEEA. The CDR3 DNA reads as TGTGCCAGCAGCAAGGAGGGAGAGGCCGAAGCTTTCTTT. Translated: CASSKEGEAEAFF.

The chain joins TRBV30 to TRBJ1-2; no clear D. This CDR3 is 14 amino acids long. Trimming pared 2 bases from V and 5 bases from J, leaving 15 bases between. Per germline, CDR1 GTSNPN and CDR2 SVGIG (reference sequence). CDR3 loop: CAWSPYVKLYGYTF. The CDR3 DNA is TGTGCCTGGAGTCCCTACGTAAAGCTTTATGGCTACACCTTC.

The chain joins TRBV30 to TRBJ2-7; possible D gene TRBD2, 5 bases. From germline, CDR1 is GTSNPN and CDR2 SVGIG (reference sequence). This CDR3 is 12 amino acids long. Between the trimmed V and J ends, which lost 2 bases and 6 bases, there was a span of 11 bases. Written as DNA, the CDR3 is TGTGCCTGGAGTCTGCGGGCCGTCGAGCAGTACTTC. The encoded protein is CAWSLRAVEQYF.

The J gene is TRBJ2-3, the V gene TRBV5-1; 9 bases match TRBD2. Germline lookup yields CDR1 SGHRS and CDR2 YFSETQ. The trim removed 6 bases at V and 4 bases at J, leaving 15 bases unmatched. The CDR3 loop spans 17 amino acids. CDR3 sequence: CASTELGLAISPDTQYF. The DNA for the CDR3 is TGCGCCAGCACCGAACTCGGACTAGCGATATCTCCAGATACGCAGTATTTT.

The CDR3 DNA reads TGCGCCAGCAGCTTGGGGAGGACAGGGGGTGTGACTGAAGCTTTCTTT. It translates to CASSLGRTGGVTEAFF. The rearrangement joins TRBV5-1 to TRBJ1-1; TRBD1 matches 10 bases. The CDR3 contains 16 residues. Germline CDR1 SGHRS, CDR2 YFSETQ. V shed 0 bases and J 5 bases; nucleotides not matched to a gene: 7.

The chain joins TRBV7-6 to TRBJ2-2; 9 bases line up with TRBD1. V was pared by 5 bases and J by 5 bases, with 6 bases of the junction left unmatched. Germline V gives CDR1 SGHVS, CDR2 FNYEAQ. The CDR3 sequence is 15 residues long. The CDR3 loop reads CASSPGTGTTGELFF. In DNA, the CDR3 is TGTGCCAGCAGCCCCGGGACAGGGACAACCGGGGAGCTGTTTTTT.

The rearrangement links TRBV18 to TRBJ1-2; D remains unclear. V lost 3 bases and J 4 bases, leaving 15 bases between the germline ends. Per germline, CDR1 KGHSH and CDR2 LQKENI. This CDR3 comprises 15 residues. The CDR3 bases are TGTGCCAGCTCACCCCGCGGAGGAGACGGCTATGGCTACACCTTC. This sequence encodes CASSPRGGDGYGYTF.

The gene calls are TRBV15 and TRBJ2-1, with a possible D match to TRBD2 (6 bases). V shed 11 bases and J shed 5 bases, with 16 bases lying between them. The CDR3 totals 13 residues. Germline-derived CDR1 and CDR2 are LNHNV and YYDKDF (reference sequence). The CDR3 loop is CAAMYSGDNEQFF. CDR3 nucleotide sequence: TGTGCCGCAATGTACTCGGGGGACAATGAGCAGTTCTTC.

This clone was observed a few times. The CDR3 sequence: CASSLKGIAGATYEQYF. As DNA, the CDR3 is TGTGCCAGTAGTCTAAAGGGCATAGCGGGAGCGACCTACGAGCAGTACTTC. The chain links TRBV19 to TRBJ2-7; 9 nucleotides match TRBD2. J lost 2 bases, V lost 5 bases, and 13 bases had no gene match. The CDR3 is 17 residues long. CDR1 and CDR2 from the germline V gene are LNHDA and SQIVND (reference sequence).

This sequence joins TRBV6-1 and TRBJ2-3; possibly TRBD1 for D (5 bases). V was pared by 4 bases and J by 2 bases, with 13 bases between. This CDR3 has 15 amino acids. Germline V lookup: CDR1 MNHNS, CDR2 SASEGT. In nucleotides, the CDR3 is TGTGCCAGCAGTGGCCAGGGTAGGGACACAGATACGCAGTATTTT. Its translation: CASSGQGRDTDTQYF.

This clone was counted between two and nine times. This chain connects TRBV7-8 to TRBJ2-7, with D perhaps matching TRBD1 (6 bases). Looked up from germline, CDR1 is SGHVS and CDR2 is FQNEAQ. Trimming stripped 4 bases from V and 1 base from J, with 14 bases between. This CDR3 region has 15 residues. CDR3 sequence reads: CASSYRQANSYEQYF. CDR3 nucleotides: TGTGCCAGCAGCTATCGACAGGCCAATTCCTACGAGCAGTACTTC. Supplemented by reference TRBV7-8 and TRBJ2-7, the full variable domain reads GAGVSQSPRYKVAKRGQDVALRCDPISGHVSLFWYQQALGQGPEFLTYFQNEAQLDKSGLPSDRFFAERPEGSVSTLKIQRTQQEDSAVYLCASSYRQANSYEQYFGPGTRLTVT.

This rearrangement joins TRBV10-3 to TRBJ2-1; D gene unclear. Trimming left V 0 bases short and J 7 bases short, with 10 bases between. The CDR3 covers 14 residues. The V gene's germline CDR1 is ENHRY and CDR2 SYGVKD. The CDR3 here is CAISESSLENEQFF. The CDR3 DNA reads as TGTGCCATCAGTGAGTCGAGTCTGGAGAATGAGCAGTTCTTC.